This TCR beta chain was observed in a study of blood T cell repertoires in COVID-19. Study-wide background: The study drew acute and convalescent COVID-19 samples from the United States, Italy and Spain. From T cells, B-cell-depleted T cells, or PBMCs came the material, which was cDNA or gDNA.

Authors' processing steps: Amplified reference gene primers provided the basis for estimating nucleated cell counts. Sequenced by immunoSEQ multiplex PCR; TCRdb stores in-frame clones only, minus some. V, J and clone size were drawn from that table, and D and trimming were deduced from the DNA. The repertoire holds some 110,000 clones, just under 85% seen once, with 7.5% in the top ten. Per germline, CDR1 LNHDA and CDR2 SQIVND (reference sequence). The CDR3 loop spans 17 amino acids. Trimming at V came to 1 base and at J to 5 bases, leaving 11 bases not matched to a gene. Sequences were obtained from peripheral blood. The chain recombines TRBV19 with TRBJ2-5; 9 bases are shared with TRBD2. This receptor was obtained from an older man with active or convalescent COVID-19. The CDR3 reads CASSIGGGAGGGETQYF. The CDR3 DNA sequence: TGTGCCAGTAGTATAGGAGGAGGAGCGGGGGGCGGGGAGACCCAGTACTTC.